This record covers a single T cell receptor beta chain. Its antigen is still unknown. The source of the sample is a study of early T cells in non-severe SARS-CoV-2 infection. Study-wide results and caveats: Clonotype matching in VDJdb favored anti-spike CD8 responses and did not capture private and CD4 specificities.

Unique molecular identifiers (one per individual cDNA molecule) were attached. TCRdb reprocessed the 5' RACE reads via MiXCR and lists one record per CDR3 protein. The table lists 27,000 or so distinct CDR3 sequences, around 7% of them singletons, with over 35% in the top ten. The TCR was taken from an adult who was a healthcare worker with PCR-confirmed SARS-CoV-2 infection or an uninfected control (not recorded which). Sequenced: whole blood.

CDR3 DNA sequence: TGTGCCAGCAGTAACAGGGGTGGCAATGAGCAGTTCTTC. Amino acids: CASSNRGGNEQFF. The chain couples TRBV11-2 to TRBJ2-1; 7 bases line up with TRBD1. The germline CDR1 and CDR2 sequences are SGHAT and FQNNGV. The V and J ends lost 6 bases and 6 bases, in that order; junction bases with no gene match: 5. The CDR3 runs 13 residues. Based on the CDR3 plus reference TRBV11-2 and TRBJ2-1, the full variable domain is EAGVAQSPRYKIIEKRQSVAFWCNPISGHATLYWYQQILGQGPKLLIQFQNNGVVDDSQLPKDRFSAERLKGVDSTLKIQPAKLEDSAVYLCASSNRGGNEQFFGPGTRLTVL.